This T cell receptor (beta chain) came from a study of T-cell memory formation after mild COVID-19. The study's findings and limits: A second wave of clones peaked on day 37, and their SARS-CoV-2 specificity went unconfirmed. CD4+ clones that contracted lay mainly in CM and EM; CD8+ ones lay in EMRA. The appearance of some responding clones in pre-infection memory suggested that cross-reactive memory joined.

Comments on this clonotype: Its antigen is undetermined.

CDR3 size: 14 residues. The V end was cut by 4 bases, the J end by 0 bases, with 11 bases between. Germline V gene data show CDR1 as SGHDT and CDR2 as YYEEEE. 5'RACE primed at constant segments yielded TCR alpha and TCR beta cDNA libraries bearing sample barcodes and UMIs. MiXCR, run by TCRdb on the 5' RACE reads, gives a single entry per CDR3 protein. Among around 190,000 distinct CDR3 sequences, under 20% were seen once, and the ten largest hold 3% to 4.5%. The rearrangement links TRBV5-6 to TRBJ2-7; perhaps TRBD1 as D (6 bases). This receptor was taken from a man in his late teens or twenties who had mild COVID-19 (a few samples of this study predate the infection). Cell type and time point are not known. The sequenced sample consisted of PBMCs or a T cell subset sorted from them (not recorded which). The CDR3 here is CASSPGTYSYEQYF. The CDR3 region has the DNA TGTGCCAGCAGCCCCGGGACATACTCCTACGAGCAGTACTTC.